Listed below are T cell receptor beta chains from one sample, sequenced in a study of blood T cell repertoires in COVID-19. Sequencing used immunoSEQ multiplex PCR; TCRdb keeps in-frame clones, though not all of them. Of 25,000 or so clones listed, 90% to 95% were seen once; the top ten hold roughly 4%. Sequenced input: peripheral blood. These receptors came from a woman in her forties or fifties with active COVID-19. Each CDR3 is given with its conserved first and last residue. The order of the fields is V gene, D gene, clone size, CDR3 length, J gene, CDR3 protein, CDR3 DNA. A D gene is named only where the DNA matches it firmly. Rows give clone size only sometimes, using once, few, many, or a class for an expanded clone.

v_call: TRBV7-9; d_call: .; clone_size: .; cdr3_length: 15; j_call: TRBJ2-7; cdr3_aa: CASSARQGGFYEQYF; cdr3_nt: TGTGCCAGCAGCGCGCGACAAGGAGGATTCTACGAGCAGTACTTC
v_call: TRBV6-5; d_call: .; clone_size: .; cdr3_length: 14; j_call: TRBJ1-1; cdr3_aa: CASTDTGTNTEAFF; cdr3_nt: TGTGCCAGCACCGACACAGGGACCAACACTGAAGCTTTCTTT
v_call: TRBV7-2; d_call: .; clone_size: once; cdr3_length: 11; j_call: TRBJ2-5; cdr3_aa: CASSRQGPLNF; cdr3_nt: TGTGCCAGCAGTCGCCAGGGGCCCCTAAACTTC
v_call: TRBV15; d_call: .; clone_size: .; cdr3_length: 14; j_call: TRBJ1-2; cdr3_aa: CATSEKVRGYGYTF; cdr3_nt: TGTGCCACCAGCGAAAAGGTGCGGGGCTATGGCTACACCTTC
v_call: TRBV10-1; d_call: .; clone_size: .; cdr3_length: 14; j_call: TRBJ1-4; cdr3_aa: CASSSGATNEKLFF; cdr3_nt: TGCGCCAGCAGTTCAGGGGCAACTAATGAAAAACTGTTTTTT
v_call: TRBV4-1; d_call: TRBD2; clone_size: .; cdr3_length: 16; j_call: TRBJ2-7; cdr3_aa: CASSHVGLAVSYEQYF; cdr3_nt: TGCGCCAGCAGCCATGTCGGACTAGCGGTCTCCTACGAGCAGTACTTC
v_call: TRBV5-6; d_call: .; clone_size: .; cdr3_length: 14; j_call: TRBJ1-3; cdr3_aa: CASSLSGAGNTIYF; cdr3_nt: TGTGCCAGCAGCCTGTCAGGGGCTGGAAACACCATATATTTT
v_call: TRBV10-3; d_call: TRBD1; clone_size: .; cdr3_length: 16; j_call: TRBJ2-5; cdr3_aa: CAISGSQGAHQETQYF; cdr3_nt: TGTGCCATCAGTGGTTCGCAGGGGGCGCACCAAGAGACCCAGTACTTC
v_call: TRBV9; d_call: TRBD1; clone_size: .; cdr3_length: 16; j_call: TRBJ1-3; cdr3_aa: CASSVTTGGAGNTIYF; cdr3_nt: TGTGCCAGCAGCGTAACGACAGGGGGTGCTGGAAACACCATATATTTT
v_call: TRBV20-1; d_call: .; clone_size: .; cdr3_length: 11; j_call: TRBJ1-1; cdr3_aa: CSVQGGTEAFF; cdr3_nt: TGCAGCGTACAGGGTGGGACTGAAGCTTTCTTT
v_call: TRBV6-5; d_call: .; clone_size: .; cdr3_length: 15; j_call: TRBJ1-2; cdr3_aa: CASSFGQTPSYGYTF; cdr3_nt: TGTGCCAGCAGTTTCGGACAGACTCCTTCGTATGGCTACACCTTC
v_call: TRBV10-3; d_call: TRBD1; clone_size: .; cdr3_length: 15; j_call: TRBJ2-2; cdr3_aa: CAISGSDRGTGELFF; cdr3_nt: TGTGCCATCAGTGGGTCCGACAGGGGCACCGGGGAGCTGTTTTTT
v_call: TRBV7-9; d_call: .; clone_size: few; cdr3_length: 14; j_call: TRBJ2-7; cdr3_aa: CASSLMESSYEQYF; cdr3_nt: TGTGCCAGCAGCTTAATGGAGAGCTCCTACGAGCAGTACTTC
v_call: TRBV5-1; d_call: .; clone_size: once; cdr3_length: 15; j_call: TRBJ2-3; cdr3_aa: CASRLAQPSTDTQYF; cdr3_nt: TGCGCCAGCAGGCTAGCTCAACCTAGCACAGATACGCAGTATTTT
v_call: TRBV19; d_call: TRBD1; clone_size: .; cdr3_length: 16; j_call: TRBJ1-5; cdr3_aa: CASSMLGTGGGQPQHF; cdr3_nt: TGTGCCAGTAGTATGTTAGGGACAGGGGGCGGTCAGCCCCAGCATTTT
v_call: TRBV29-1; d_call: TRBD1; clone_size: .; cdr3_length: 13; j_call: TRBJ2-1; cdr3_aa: CSVGQGAYNEQFF; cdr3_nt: TGCAGCGTCGGACAGGGGGCCTACAATGAGCAGTTCTTC